This T cell receptor beta chain was observed in a study of early T cells in non-severe SARS-CoV-2 infection. One entry per CDR3 protein, called by TCRdb with MiXCR from the 5' RACE reads. The repertoire consists of about 25,000 distinct CDR3 sequences, with about 4.6% occurring once and the leading ten covering 10%. The CDR3 has 15 amino acids. Germline V gene lookup returns CDR1 MGHDK and CDR2 SYGVNS. The V end was cut by 1 base, the J end by 6 bases, with 13 bases between. This clonotype was counted ten times or more. This chain links TRBV25-1 with TRBJ2-1; maybe TRBD2 (6 bases). Sequenced: whole blood. The TCR comes from an adult who was a healthcare worker with PCR-confirmed SARS-CoV-2 infection or an uninfected control (not recorded which). CDR3 residues: CASSELGGTLNEQFF. The CDR3 nucleotides are TGTGCCAGCAGTGAATTGGGCGGGACCCTCAATGAGCAGTTCTTC.